This TCR beta chain stems from a study of response to subunit inactivated influenza vaccine (dated by TCRdb to 2016 to 2019). Context from the whole study: Deep quantitative profiling of the T cell receptor repertoire was used in the study to follow responses to a trivalent subunit inactivated influenza vaccine. Beyond this particular receptor, the publication reports: The authors proposed that each seasonal influenza vaccination may bring in only a limited number of new T cells.

Concerning this clonotype: Its antigen is still unknown. No base qualities exist here, and no much larger clone lies one base off it.

The time point label corresponds to: 45 to 50 days after influenza vaccine administration. The germline V gene specifies SGHAT as CDR1 and FQNNGV as CDR2. CDR3 length: 16 amino acids, cysteine to phenylalanine. The CDR3 DNA has 48 bases and is translated from base 1. Germline trimming: 1 base from V, 2 bases from J; junction bases outside gene matches: 6. The method behind the library was RT-PCR. TCRdb names Illumina HiSeq 2500 as the instrument used. Using fastp at Q25 and MiXCR, TCRdb reprocessed the public reads and kept productive beta chains. Records with the same CDR3 protein are collapsed into one entry carrying the most frequent genes and DNA. The sample table records about 480,000 distinct CDR3 sequences; around 13% of these occur just once. Over 10% of the sample is in the top ten clones.

The rearrangement combines TRBV11-2 with TRBJ2-7; 9 nucleotides in the junction match TRBD2. Sample: PBMCs from blood, taken 35 to 45 days after vaccination. The clonotype originates from a man in his forties or fifties who received an inactivated influenza vaccine. Donor details come from another sample of the same person, matched by shared clones. The DNA is as follows: TGTGCCAGCAGCTTAGGCCTAGCGGGACTGACCTACGAGCAGTACTTC. Its protein product is CASSLGLAGLTYEQYF.